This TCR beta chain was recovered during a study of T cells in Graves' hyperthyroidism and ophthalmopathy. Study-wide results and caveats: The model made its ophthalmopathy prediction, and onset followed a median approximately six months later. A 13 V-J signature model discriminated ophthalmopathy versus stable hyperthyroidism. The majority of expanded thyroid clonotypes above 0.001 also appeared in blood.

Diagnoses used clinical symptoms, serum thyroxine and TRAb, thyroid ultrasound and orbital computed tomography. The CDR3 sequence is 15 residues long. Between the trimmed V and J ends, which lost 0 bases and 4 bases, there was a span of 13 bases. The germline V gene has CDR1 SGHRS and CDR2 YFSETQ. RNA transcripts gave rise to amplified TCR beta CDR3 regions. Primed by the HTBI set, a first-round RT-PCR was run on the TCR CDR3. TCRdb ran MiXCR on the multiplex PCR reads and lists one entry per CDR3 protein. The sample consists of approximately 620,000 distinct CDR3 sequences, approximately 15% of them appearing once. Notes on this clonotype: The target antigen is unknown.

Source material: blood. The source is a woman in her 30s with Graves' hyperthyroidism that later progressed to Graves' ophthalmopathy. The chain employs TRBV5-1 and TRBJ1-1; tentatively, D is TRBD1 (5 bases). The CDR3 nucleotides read TGCGCCAGCAGCTTGGAACCCAGGGAAGGCACTGAAGCTTTCTTT. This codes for CASSLEPREGTEAFF. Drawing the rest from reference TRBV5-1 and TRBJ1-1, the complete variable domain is KAGVTQTPRYLIKTRGQQVTLSCSPISGHRSVSWYQQTPGQGLQFLFEYFSETQRNKGNFPGRFSGRQFSNSRSEMNVSTLELGDSALYLCASSLEPREGTEAFFGQGTRLTVV.